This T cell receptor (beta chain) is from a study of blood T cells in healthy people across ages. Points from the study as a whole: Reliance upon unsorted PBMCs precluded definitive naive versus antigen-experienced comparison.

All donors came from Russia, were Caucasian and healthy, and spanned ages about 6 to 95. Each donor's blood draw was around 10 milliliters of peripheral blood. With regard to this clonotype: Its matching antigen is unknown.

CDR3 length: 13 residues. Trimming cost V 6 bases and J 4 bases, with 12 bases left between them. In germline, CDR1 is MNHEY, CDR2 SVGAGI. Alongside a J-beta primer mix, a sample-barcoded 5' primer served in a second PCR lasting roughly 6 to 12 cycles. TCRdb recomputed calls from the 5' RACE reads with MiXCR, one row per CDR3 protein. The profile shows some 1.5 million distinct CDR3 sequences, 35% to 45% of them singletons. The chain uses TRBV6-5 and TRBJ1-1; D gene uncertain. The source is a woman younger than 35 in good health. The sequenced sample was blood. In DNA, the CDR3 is TGTGCCAGCAGCCCAGAAGTGGGCACTGAAGCTTTCTTT. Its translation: CASSPEVGTEAFF.